The 31 T cell receptor beta chains below all came from one sample that was sequenced in a study of blood T cell repertoires in COVID-19. Profiled with immunoSEQ multiplex PCR; TCRdb holds only in-frame clones, not every one. The sample consists of 250,000 or so clones, 85% to 90% of them appearing once. Sequenced material: PBMCs or T cells enriched from blood (not recorded which). The source of these receptors is a woman aged 25 to 39 with acute COVID-19.

The chain couples TRBV29-1 to TRBJ2-7, with a tentative D call TRBD2 (6 bases). The V end was cut by 4 bases, the J end by 7 bases, with 14 bases between. The CDR3 runs 12 residues. CDR1 and CDR2 (germline): SQVTM, ANQGSEA. CDR3 residues: CSVGALEGEQYF. The CDR3 DNA is TGCAGCGTTGGGGCCCTGGAGGGTGAGCAGTACTTC.

In this sample, this clone turned up once. The V gene is TRBV13, the J gene TRBJ2-3; 14 nucleotides match TRBD2. The CDR3 contains 16 residues. V shed 5 bases and J 1 base; nucleotides not matched to a gene: 2. The germline V gene encodes CDR1 PRHDT and CDR2 FYEKMQ (reference sequence). Written as DNA, the CDR3 is TGTGCCAGCAGCACGACTAGCGGGAGGGGCACAGATACGCAGTATTTT. Translation: CASSTTSGRGTDTQYF.

V is TRBV5-1 and J is TRBJ2-3; TRBD1 might be the D (5 bases). The germline V gene encodes CDR1 SGHRS and CDR2 YFSETQ. The CDR3 sequence is 14 residues long. Between the trimmed V and J ends, which lost 3 bases and 5 bases, there was a span of 13 bases. For the CDR3, the DNA is TGCGCCAGCAGCTCCGGACCCCAGGGAGATACGCAGTATTTT. It yields the protein CASSSGPQGDTQYF.

The chain carries TRBV6-4 and TRBJ2-2; D remains unclear. This CDR3 region has 13 residues. Germline V lookup: CDR1 MRHNA, CDR2 SNTAGT. Trimming took off 3 bases at V and 3 bases at J, with 5 bases between the two ends. The CDR3 is CASSESDTGELFF. Written as DNA, the CDR3 is TGTGCCAGCAGTGAGAGCGACACCGGGGAGCTGTTTTTT.

The chain is built from TRBV7-3 and TRBJ2-7; 10 positions match TRBD1. V shed 5 bases, J shed 3 bases, and the junction held 7 bases outside the gene matches. The germline CDR1 and CDR2 sequences are SGHTA and FQGTGA. CDR3 size: 15 residues. In nucleotides, the CDR3 is TGTGCCAGCAGCCCCGGGACAGGGGTATTCTACGAGCAGTACTTC. It specifies CASSPGTGVFYEQYF.

The chain has TRBV28 and TRBJ2-7; no definite D call. Trimming pared 6 bases from V and 6 bases from J, leaving 21 bases between. CDR1 is MDHEN and CDR2 is SYDVKM in the germline V gene. The CDR3 is made up of 15 amino acids. CDR3 amino acids: CASSSSSDLLGEQYF. In nucleotides, the CDR3 is TGTGCCAGCAGCTCCTCCAGCGACTTACTCGGCGAGCAGTACTTC.

The chain couples TRBV7-2 to TRBJ2-7, with a weak D call TRBD2 (7 bases). This CDR3 is built from 15 residues. The germline V and J ends were trimmed by 5 bases and 7 bases, with 21 bases remaining between them. Per germline, CDR1 SGHTA and CDR2 FQGNSA. The CDR3 region is CASSPDGRGAREQYF. The CDR3 nucleotides read TGTGCCAGCAGCCCAGACGGTCGGGGGGCGAGGGAGCAGTACTTC.

The chain combines TRBV19 with TRBJ1-1; 8 bases agree with TRBD1. CDR3 length: 15 residues. V dropped 7 bases and J dropped 8; count of bases not matched to a gene: 15. Germline CDR1 reads LNHDA; CDR2 reads SQIVND (reference sequence). CDR3 bases: TGTGCCAGTATCCAACCCGGGACAGGCGTCCCCGAAGCTTTCTTT. It encodes CASIQPGTGVPEAFF.

This chain connects TRBV11-2 to TRBJ1-1; 7 nucleotides match TRBD1. The germline V gene has CDR1 SGHAT and CDR2 FQNNGV. The CDR3 length is 14 residues. With 3 bases clipped from V and 3 bases from J, the junction kept 4 bases outside the gene matches. For the CDR3, the DNA is TGTGCCAGCAGCTTTGTTACAGGGGACACTGAAGCTTTCTTT. This gives the protein CASSFVTGDTEAFF.

A single count supports this clone. This sequence joins TRBV25-1 and TRBJ2-7; tentatively, D is TRBD1 (6 bases). V lost 1 base, J lost 1 base, and 17 bases lay in between. The V gene's germline CDR1 is MGHDK and CDR2 SYGVNS. The CDR3 covers 17 residues. This chain's CDR3 is CASSESGSPGASYEQYF. The DNA for the CDR3 is TGTGCCAGCAGTGAATCGGGCAGTCCAGGGGCTTCCTACGAGCAGTACTTC.

The V call is TRBV5-1, the J call TRBJ2-3; D is uncertain. Looked up from germline, CDR1 is SGHRS and CDR2 is YFSETQ. There are 13 residues in the CDR3. V was shortened by 5 bases and J by 0 bases, with 7 bases between the two germline ends. Here the CDR3 reads CASRSISTDTQYF. CDR3 bases: TGCGCCAGCAGGAGCATTAGCACAGATACGCAGTATTTT.

This chain joins TRBV3-1 (or the pseudogene TRBV3-2) and TRBJ2-1; 8 nucleotides align to TRBD2. Germline lookup yields CDR1 LGHDT and CDR2 YNNKEL (reference sequence). The V segment lost 4 bases and the J segment 7 bases; nucleotides outside the gene matches: 15. This CDR3 comprises 17 residues. The CDR3 sequence is CASSLIIGGAESNEQFF. The CDR3 nucleotides are TGTGCCAGCAGCCTAATAATCGGGGGGGCAGAGTCTAATGAGCAGTTCTTC.

The chain carries TRBV5-1 and TRBJ1-5, with D hard to call. Germline V gene lookup returns CDR1 SGHRS and CDR2 YFSETQ. This CDR3 region has 15 residues. V dropped 0 bases and J dropped 1 base, with 8 bases sitting between them. The CDR3 DNA reads as TGCGCCAGCAGCTTGGACTCCGGGAGCAATCAGCCCCAGCATTTT. Translated, it gives CASSLDSGSNQPQHF. Together with reference TRBV5-1 and TRBJ1-5, the CDR3 gives the full variable domain: KAGVTQTPRYLIKTRGQQVTLSCSPISGHRSVSWYQQTPGQGLQFLFEYFSETQRNKGNFPGRFSGRQFSNSRSEMNVSTLELGDSALYLCASSLDSGSNQPQHFGDGTRLSIL.

The CDR3 sequence: CASSQMGSGLSYEQYF. The CDR3 DNA reads TGCGCCAGCAGCCAAATGGGGTCAGGGCTTTCCTACGAGCAGTACTTC. J is TRBJ2-7 and V is TRBV4-1; possibly TRBD1 for D (5 bases). From germline, CDR1 is MGHRA and CDR2 YSYEKL. This CDR3 is built from 16 residues. Trimming left V 2 bases short and J 1 base short, with 15 bases between.

The chain joins TRBV20-1 to TRBJ2-1; 9 positions agree with TRBD2. The CDR3 runs to 11 residues. Germline assignment: CDR1 DFQATT and CDR2 SNEGSKA (reference sequence). DNA for the CDR3: TGCAGCTTAGCGGGAGTCTATGAGCAGTTCTTC. The encoded protein is CSLAGVYEQFF.

The chain uses TRBV7-9 and TRBJ1-4, with 11 bases identical to TRBD1. Germline V CDR1 and CDR2: SEHNR, FQNEAQ (reference sequence). The CDR3 has 16 amino acids. V was clipped by 4 bases and J by 2 bases; unmatched bases: 3. The CDR3 DNA follows: TGTGCCAGCAGCTCGGACAGGGGGCGGACTAATGAAAAACTGTTTTTT. It codes for CASSSDRGRTNEKLFF. Variable domain in full (rest from reference TRBV7-9 and TRBJ1-4): DTGVSQNPRHKITKRGQNVTFRCDPISEHNRLYWYRQTLGQGPEFLTYFQNEAQLEKSRLLSDRFSAERPKGSFSTLEIQRTEQGDSAMYLCASSSDRGRTNEKLFFGSGTQLSVL.

The V gene is TRBV30, the J gene TRBJ1-4; a possible D gene is TRBD1 (5 bases). The V gene's germline CDR1 is GTSNPN and CDR2 SVGIG (reference sequence). V lost 3 bases and J lost 5, with 16 bases in between. This CDR3 is 15 amino acids long. In DNA form, the CDR3 reads TGTGCCTGGAGCCTCCACACGGGGGGGAATGAAAAACTGTTTTTT. This gives the protein CAWSLHTGGNEKLFF.

The CDR3 DNA is TGCAGCGTTGAATCCGCGGGAGAAAGGCAGTTCTTC. Protein sequence: CSVESAGERQFF. The chain couples TRBV29-1 to TRBJ2-1; TRBD2 aligns across 7 bases. The J segment lost 12 bases and the V segment lost 2 bases, leaving 7 bases of the junction unmatched. Germline V gene lookup returns CDR1 SQVTM and CDR2 ANQGSEA. CDR3 length: 12 amino acids.

J is TRBJ2-1 and V is TRBV7-2; D not certain. Trimming took off 0 bases at V and 5 bases at J, with 14 bases between the two ends. CDR1 SGHTA and CDR2 FQGNSA come from the germline V gene. CDR3 size: 16 residues. As DNA, the CDR3 is TGTGCCAGCAGCTTAGCATCGTCCCCGTCCCACAATGAGCAGTTCTTC. Its protein product is CASSLASSPSHNEQFF.

This clone was recorded only once. The chain recombines TRBV7-6 with TRBJ2-2, with 11 nucleotides matching TRBD2. In germline, CDR1 is SGHVS, CDR2 FNYEAQ. The CDR3 length is 18 residues. Trimming removed 3 bases from V and 4 bases from J; junction bases left unmatched: 10. CDR3 protein: CASSFDTSGRGRTGELFF. The CDR3 DNA follows: TGTGCCAGCAGCTTTGATACTAGCGGGAGAGGGCGCACCGGGGAGCTGTTTTTT.

The gene calls are TRBV6-1 and TRBJ2-7, with 7 nucleotides matching TRBD2. CDR3 length equals 15 residues. The germline CDR1 and CDR2 sequences are MNHNS and SASEGT. The V and J ends lost 3 bases and 3 bases, in that order; junction bases with no gene match: 8. CDR3 DNA: TGTGCCAGCAGTGACCCCTCTAGCGGCTTCTACGAGCAGTACTTC. Its protein product is CASSDPSSGFYEQYF.

The gene calls are TRBV5-1 and TRBJ2-1, with 14 nucleotides matching TRBD2. The CDR3 is 18 amino acids. V lost 0 bases and J lost 9; bases outside the gene matches: 11. CDR1 and CDR2 from the germline V gene are SGHRS and YFSETQ. CDR3 residues: CASSLDQFGTSGSREQFF. The DNA for the CDR3 is TGCGCCAGCAGCTTGGATCAATTTGGGACTAGCGGGAGTCGTGAGCAGTTCTTC.

Written as DNA, the CDR3 is TGTGCCAGCAGCTTAGGACAGGGGGTACGGGCCAACGTCCTGACTTTC. It encodes CASSLGQGVRANVLTF. This chain connects TRBV7-9 to TRBJ2-6; 9 nucleotides agree with TRBD1. The CDR3 sequence is 16 residues long. V shed 1 base, J shed 5 bases, and the junction held 3 bases outside the gene matches. CDR1 is SEHNR and CDR2 is FQNEAQ in the germline V gene (reference sequence).

The rearrangement links TRBV7-3 to TRBJ1-1, with no clear D. Germline-derived CDR1 and CDR2 are SGHTA and FQGTGA. The CDR3 totals 15 residues. V was cut by 0 bases and J by 2 bases, with 10 bases left in between. CDR3 loop: CASSLTPGINTEAFF. The CDR3 nucleotides are TGTGCCAGCAGCTTAACTCCGGGAATCAACACTGAAGCTTTCTTT.

The chain carries TRBV4-3 and TRBJ1-3; maybe TRBD1 (5 bases). Germline CDR1 LGHNA, CDR2 YSLEER. V lost 0 bases, J lost 2 bases, and 11 bases lay in between. The CDR3 extends over 16 amino acids. The CDR3 is CASSQEGGRPGNTIYF. The CDR3, as DNA: TGCGCCAGCAGCCAAGAGGGGGGACGGCCTGGAAACACCATATATTTT.

The chain has TRBV28 and TRBJ2-7, with 7 bases fitting TRBD1. Germline assignment: CDR1 MDHEN and CDR2 SYDVKM. With V trimmed by 5 bases and J by 3 bases, 16 bases remained unmatched. The CDR3 length is 17 residues. The CDR3 sequence is CASSGDSEGLWGYEQYF. The CDR3 bases are TGTGCCAGCAGTGGGGACAGTGAGGGCCTGTGGGGCTACGAGCAGTACTTC.

V usage is TRBV24-1 and J usage is TRBJ2-5; D call uncertain. Trimming left V 2 bases short and J 7 bases short, with 4 bases between. This CDR3 contains 11 residues. Germline CDR1 is KGHDR and CDR2 is SFDVKD. The chain's CDR3 is CATSDSGTQYF. As DNA, the CDR3 is TGTGCCACCAGTGATTCAGGGACCCAGTACTTC.

The chain uses TRBV28 and TRBJ2-3; D might be TRBD2 (5 bases). CDR1 is MDHEN, CDR2 SYDVKM, per germline. The CDR3 totals 14 residues. The V end lost 3 bases, the J end lost 4 bases, and 11 bases lay between the germline ends. The CDR3 sequence: CASSFSTGADTQYF. Here the CDR3 DNA reads TGTGCCAGCAGTTTCTCAACCGGGGCAGATACGCAGTATTTT. Full variable domain (missing parts from reference TRBV28 and TRBJ2-3): DVKVTQSSRYLVKRTGEKVFLECVQDMDHENMFWYRQDPGLGLRLIYFSYDVKMKEKGDIPEGYSVSREKKERFSLILESASTNQTSMYLCASSFSTGADTQYFGPGTRLTVL.

V and J are TRBV27 and TRBJ1-1, with a possible D match to TRBD1 (6 bases). From germline, CDR1 is MNHEY and CDR2 SMNVEV (reference sequence). This CDR3 is built from 15 residues. V was shortened by 7 bases and J by 2 bases, with 17 bases between the two germline ends. The CDR3 DNA is TGTGCCAGCAACTATCGGGGGGGGCAAAACACTGAAGCTTTCTTT. This sequence encodes CASNYRGGQNTEAFF.

The chain combines TRBV9 with TRBJ2-2; 9 bases fit TRBD2. The CDR3 is 18 amino acids. V shed 0 bases and J 3 bases; nucleotides not matched to a gene: 9. In germline, CDR1 is SGDLS, CDR2 YYNGEE. CDR3 bases: TGTGCCAGCAGCGTAGTTCCCTCGACTAGCGGCGACACCGGGGAGCTGTTTTTT. Amino acids: CASSVVPSTSGDTGELFF.

J is TRBJ1-2 and V is TRBV7-9; 9 bases map to TRBD1. CDR3 size: 13 residues. Germline V lookup: CDR1 SEHNR, CDR2 FQNEAQ (reference sequence). Trimming cost V 4 bases and J 10 bases; bases outside gene matches: 7. The CDR3 DNA sequence: TGTGCCAGCAGCTCCGGGACAGGGAGACCCTACACCTTC. Translated, it gives CASSSGTGRPYTF.